A selection of T cell receptor beta chains follows, all from one sample in a study of T-cell memory formation after mild COVID-19. From the 5' RACE reads, TCRdb called clonotypes with MiXCR, one entry per CDR3 protein. Of some 190,000 distinct CDR3 sequences detected, approximately 20% appear once; the ten largest clones hold 2.4%. What was sequenced was PBMCs or a T cell subset sorted from them (not recorded which). These receptors originate from an adult woman who had mild COVID-19 (a few samples of this study predate the infection). Cell type and time point are not known. The conserved cysteine and the conserved F or W are not part of the CDR3 here. The order of the fields is J gene, V gene, CDR3 protein.

TRBJ1-1,TRBV7-8,ASSPSKKTDGIRTEAF
TRBJ2-3,TRBV10-3,AIRTSGSTDTQY
TRBJ2-1,TRBV15,ATSRGNSGNNEQF
TRBJ1-1,TRBV7-9,ASRDTENTEAF
TRBJ2-7,TRBV7-9,ASSLVQGGSEQY
TRBJ1-1,TRBV5-1,ASSSRQGSGTEAF
TRBJ2-7,TRBV11-3,ASSVGRSTYEQY
TRBJ1-3,TRBV30,AWSADPTGIGNTIY
TRBJ1-4,TRBV6-5,ASRTRAEKLF
TRBJ1-3,TRBV10-2,ASRNSLGNTIY
TRBJ1-3,TRBV20-1,SADTGGAGNTIY
TRBJ2-2,TRBV20-1,SATHRSTGELF
TRBJ2-3,TRBV5-4,ASSFGRRGDTQY
TRBJ1-2,TRBV20-1,SARSGNPALGYT